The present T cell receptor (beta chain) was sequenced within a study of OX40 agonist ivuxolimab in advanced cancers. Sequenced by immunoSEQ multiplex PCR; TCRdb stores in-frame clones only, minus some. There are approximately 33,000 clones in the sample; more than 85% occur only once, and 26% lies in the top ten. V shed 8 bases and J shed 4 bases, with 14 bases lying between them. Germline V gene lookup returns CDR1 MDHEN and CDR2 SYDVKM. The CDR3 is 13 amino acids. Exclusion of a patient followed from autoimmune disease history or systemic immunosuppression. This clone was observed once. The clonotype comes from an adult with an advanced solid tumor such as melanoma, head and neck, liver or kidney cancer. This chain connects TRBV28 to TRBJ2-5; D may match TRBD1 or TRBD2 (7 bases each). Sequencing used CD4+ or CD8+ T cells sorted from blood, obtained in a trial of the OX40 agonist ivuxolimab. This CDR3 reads CASFQGGAETQYF. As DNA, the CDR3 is TGTGCCAGCTTTCAGGGGGGGGCAGAGACCCAGTACTTC.